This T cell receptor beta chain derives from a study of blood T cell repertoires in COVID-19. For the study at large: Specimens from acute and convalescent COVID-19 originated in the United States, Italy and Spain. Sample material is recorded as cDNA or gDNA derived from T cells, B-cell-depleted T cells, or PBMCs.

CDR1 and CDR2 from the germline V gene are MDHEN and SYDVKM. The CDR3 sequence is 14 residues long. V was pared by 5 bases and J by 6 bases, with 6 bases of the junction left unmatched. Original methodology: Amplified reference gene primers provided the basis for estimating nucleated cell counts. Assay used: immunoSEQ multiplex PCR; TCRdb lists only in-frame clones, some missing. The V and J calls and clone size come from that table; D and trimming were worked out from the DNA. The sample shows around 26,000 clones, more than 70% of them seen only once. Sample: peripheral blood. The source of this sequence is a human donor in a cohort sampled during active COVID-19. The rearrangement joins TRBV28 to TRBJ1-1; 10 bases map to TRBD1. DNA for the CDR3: TGTGCCAGCAGTCTCGGACAGGGGGTAGCTGAAGCTTTCTTT. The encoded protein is CASSLGQGVAEAFF.